These 14 T cell receptor beta chains share one sample of origin, sequenced in a study of cytomegalovirus exposure and HLA in healthy donors. Primers for the PCR totalled 60 Vbeta and 13 Jbeta. Sequenced by immunoSEQ multiplex PCR; TCRdb stores in-frame clones only, minus some. The sample shows just over 200,000 clones, roughly 80% of them seen only once. Sequenced material: PBMCs. The source is a man aged 50 or older in good health and CMV-seronegative.

The chain has TRBV27 and TRBJ2-1; D gene unclear. Trimming stripped 8 bases from V and 6 bases from J, with 11 bases between. The CDR3 has 12 residues. Germline V gene sequence: CDR1 MNHEY, CDR2 SMNVEV (reference sequence). The CDR3 sequence: CASSQSGNEQFF. The DNA for the CDR3 is TGTGCCAGCTCTCAATCGGGCAATGAGCAGTTCTTC.

This clone has just a few counts. CDR3 amino acids: CASSRGTFSGNTIYF. Written as DNA, the CDR3 is TGTGCCAGCAGCCGCGGGACGTTCTCTGGAAACACCATATATTTT. The V and J genes are TRBV5-6 and TRBJ1-3, with D tentatively TRBD1 (5 bases). Trimming shortened V by 4 bases and J by 0 bases, and 11 bases separated the two germline ends. This CDR3 comprises 15 residues. CDR1 is SGHDT, CDR2 YYEEEE, per germline.

The chain links TRBV29-1 to TRBJ2-5; D might be TRBD2 (5 bases). CDR3 length equals 16 residues. V was clipped by 0 bases and J by 2 bases, with 16 bases between them. The germline CDR1 and CDR2 sequences are SQVTM and ANQGSEA. CDR3 coding DNA: TGCAGCGTTGAAGATAAGGGCTTGGAGGAGCAAGAGACCCAGTACTTC. Encoded protein: CSVEDKGLEEQETQYF.

This rearrangement joins TRBV5-4 to TRBJ2-1, with no clear D. The CDR3 is made up of 17 amino acids. Per the germline V gene, CDR1 is SGHNT and CDR2 is YYREEE (reference sequence). V dropped 1 base and J dropped 0 bases, with 14 bases sitting between them. CDR3 nucleotides: TGTGCCAGCAGCTTGTCGCTCGGCGGAAGCTCCTACAATGAGCAGTTCTTC. Translation: CASSLSLGGSSYNEQFF.

The V call is TRBV15, the J call TRBJ1-5, with TRBD1 matching 7 bases. The CDR3 runs to 15 residues. With V trimmed by 0 bases and J by 4 bases, 3 bases remained unmatched. Germline CDR1 and CDR2: LNHNV and YYDKDF (reference sequence). Here the CDR3 reads CATSREGRGNQPQHF. CDR3 DNA sequence: TGTGCCACCAGCAGAGAGGGCAGGGGGAATCAGCCCCAGCATTTT.

V usage is TRBV5-1 and J usage is TRBJ2-3, with 7 bases that match TRBD2. With 4 bases clipped from V and 4 bases from J, the junction kept 9 bases outside the gene matches. The germline gives CDR1 SGHRS, CDR2 YFSETQ. The CDR3 runs 15 residues. CDR3 coding DNA: TGCGCCAGCAGCCGACTAGCAACTATCTCAGATACGCAGTATTTT. It yields the protein CASSRLATISDTQYF.

This clone came up once. This chain links TRBV27 with TRBJ2-1; TRBD2 aligns across 7 bases. The germline gives CDR1 MNHEY, CDR2 SMNVEV (reference sequence). The CDR3 contains 18 residues. J gave up 1 base and V 6 bases, and 15 bases lay outside the gene matches. This CDR3 is CASRGAGPRGGSYNEQFF. CDR3 bases: TGTGCCAGCAGAGGGGCAGGGCCCCGGGGAGGGTCCTACAATGAGCAGTTCTTC.

This chain uses TRBV27 with TRBJ1-5; D unresolved. The CDR3 is 15 amino acids. Germline V gives CDR1 MNHEY, CDR2 SMNVEV (reference sequence). Trimming pared 4 bases from V and 0 bases from J, leaving 10 bases between. CDR3 nucleotides: TGTGCCAGCAGTTCCGCGGGTTATAGCAATCAGCCCCAGCATTTT. Amino acid sequence: CASSSAGYSNQPQHF.

This clone was seen only a few times. This chain's CDR3 is CASSPGGGVGNTIYF. The CDR3, as DNA: TGCGCCAGCAGCCCCGGAGGGGGGGTAGGAAACACCATATATTTT. The chain has TRBV5-1 and TRBJ1-3; tentatively, D is TRBD1 (6 bases). CDR3 length: 15 amino acids. CDR1 and CDR2 from the germline V gene are SGHRS and YFSETQ. Trimming removed 4 bases from V and 4 bases from J, with 15 bases in between.

The chain uses TRBV28 and TRBJ1-1, with D possibly matching TRBD1 (6 bases). The CDR3 is 12 amino acids. V was shortened by 8 bases and J by 11 bases, with 18 bases between the two germline ends. Germline CDR1 and CDR2: MDHEN and SYDVKM. The CDR3: CASSRGGLEAFF. CDR3 nucleotide sequence: TGTGCCAGCTCTAGGGGGGGCCTCGAGGCTTTCTTT.

The chain carries TRBV5-4 and TRBJ2-5, with TRBD1 matching over 10 bases. The V and J ends lost 1 base and 4 bases, in that order; junction bases with no gene match: 7. This CDR3 spans 16 amino acids. CDR1 is SGHNT, CDR2 YYREEE, per germline (reference sequence). The CDR3 loop is CASSLPPGQGRETQYF. The CDR3 DNA follows: TGTGCCAGCAGCTTGCCTCCGGGACAGGGGCGAGAGACCCAGTACTTC.

This clone was seen a few times. The chain carries TRBV9 and TRBJ2-5; possible D gene TRBD2, 6 bases. The CDR3 totals 14 residues. Germline V lookup: CDR1 SGDLS, CDR2 YYNGEE. Trimming pared 2 bases from V and 2 bases from J, leaving 10 bases between. The CDR3 here is CASSVYGGQETQYF. The CDR3 nucleotides are TGTGCCAGCAGCGTTTACGGGGGACAAGAGACCCAGTACTTC.

The chain has TRBV4-2 and TRBJ2-5; TRBD2 aligns across 7 bases. Trimming took 0 bases from V and 5 from J; bases not matched to a gene: 6. CDR3 length: 15 amino acids. Germline V gene lookup returns CDR1 LGHNA and CDR2 YNFKEQ. The DNA for the CDR3 is TGTGCCAGCAGCCAAGAGCAGGGACTATGGGAGACCCAGTACTTC. Translating it yields CASSQEQGLWETQYF.

With regard to this clone: Given the absence of the conserved phenylalanine or tryptophan at the CDR3 end, a read error is likely. The chain links TRBV9 to TRBJ1-2, with 8 bases fitting TRBD1. Trimming took 0 bases from V and 4 from J; bases not matched to a gene: 2. The CDR3 consists of 14 residues. CDR1 is SGDLS and CDR2 is YYNGEE in the germline V gene. Written as DNA, the CDR3 is TGTGCCAGCAGCGTAGGGGACAGGATCTATGGCTACACCCTC. Translated, it gives CASSVGDRIYGYTL.